One TCR beta chain is described in this entry. Sequencing used immunoSEQ multiplex PCR; TCRdb keeps in-frame clones, though not all of them. The data show over 130,000 clones, with 75% to 85% seen just once and under 3% held by the top ten. These data come from a study of blood T cell repertoires in COVID-19. The CDR3 consists of 14 residues. V shed 5 bases, J shed 5 bases, and the junction held 8 bases outside the gene matches. The V gene's germline CDR1 is MNHEY and CDR2 SVGAGI. The chain recombines TRBV6-5 with TRBJ1-1; 7 bases match TRBD1. The sequence derives from a man aged 50-60 years with acute or convalescent COVID-19. Sequenced material: peripheral blood. This CDR3 reads CASSHKPTGTEAFF. CDR3 DNA sequence: TGTGCCAGCAGTCACAAGCCGACAGGGACTGAAGCTTTCTTT.